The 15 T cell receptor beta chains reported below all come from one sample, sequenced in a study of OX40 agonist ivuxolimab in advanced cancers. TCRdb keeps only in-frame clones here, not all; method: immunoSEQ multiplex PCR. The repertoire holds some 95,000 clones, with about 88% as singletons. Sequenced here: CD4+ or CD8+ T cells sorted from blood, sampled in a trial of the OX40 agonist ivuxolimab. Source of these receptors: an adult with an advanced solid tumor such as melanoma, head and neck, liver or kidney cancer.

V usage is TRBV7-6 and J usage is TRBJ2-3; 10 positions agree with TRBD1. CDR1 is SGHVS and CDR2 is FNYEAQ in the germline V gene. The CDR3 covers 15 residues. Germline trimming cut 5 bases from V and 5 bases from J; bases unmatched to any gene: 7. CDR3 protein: CASSPGQGEGDTQYF. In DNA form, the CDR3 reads TGTGCCAGCAGCCCCGGACAGGGGGAGGGAGATACGCAGTATTTT.

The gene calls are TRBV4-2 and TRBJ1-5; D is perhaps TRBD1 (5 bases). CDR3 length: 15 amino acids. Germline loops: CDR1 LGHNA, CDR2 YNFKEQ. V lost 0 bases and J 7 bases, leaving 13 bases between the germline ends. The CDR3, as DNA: TGTGCCAGCAGCCAAGATGTCGGGGGTGAGCAGCCCCAGCATTTT. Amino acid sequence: CASSQDVGGEQPQHF.

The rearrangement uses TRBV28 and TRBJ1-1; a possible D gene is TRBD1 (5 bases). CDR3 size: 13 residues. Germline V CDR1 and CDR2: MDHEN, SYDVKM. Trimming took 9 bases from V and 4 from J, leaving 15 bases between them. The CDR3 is CASGDGVATEAFF. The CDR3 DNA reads TGTGCCAGTGGGGACGGGGTGGCCACTGAAGCTTTCTTT.

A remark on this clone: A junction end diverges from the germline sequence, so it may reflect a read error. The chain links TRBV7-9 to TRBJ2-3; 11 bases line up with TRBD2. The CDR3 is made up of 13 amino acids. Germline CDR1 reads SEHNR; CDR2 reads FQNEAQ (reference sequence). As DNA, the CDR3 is TGTGCCAGCAGCTTAGCCCCGACTAGCGGGATGCATTTT. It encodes CASSLAPTSGMHF.

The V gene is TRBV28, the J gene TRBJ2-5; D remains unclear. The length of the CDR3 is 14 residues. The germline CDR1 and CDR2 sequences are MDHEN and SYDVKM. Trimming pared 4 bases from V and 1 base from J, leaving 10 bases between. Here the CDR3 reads CASSSSWTQETQYF. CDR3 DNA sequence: TGTGCCAGCAGTTCCTCCTGGACCCAAGAGACCCAGTACTTC.

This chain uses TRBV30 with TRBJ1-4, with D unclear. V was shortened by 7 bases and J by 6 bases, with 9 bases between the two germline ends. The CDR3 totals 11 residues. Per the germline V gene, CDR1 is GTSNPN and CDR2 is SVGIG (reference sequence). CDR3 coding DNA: TGTGCCTCTGCCGGGTATGAAAAACTGTTTTTT. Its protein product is CASAGYEKLFF.

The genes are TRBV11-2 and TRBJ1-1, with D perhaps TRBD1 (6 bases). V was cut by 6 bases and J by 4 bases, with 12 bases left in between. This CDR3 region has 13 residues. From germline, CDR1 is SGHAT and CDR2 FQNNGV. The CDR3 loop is CASSTGQSTEAFF. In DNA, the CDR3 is TGTGCCAGCAGTACCGGACAGTCCACTGAAGCTTTCTTT.

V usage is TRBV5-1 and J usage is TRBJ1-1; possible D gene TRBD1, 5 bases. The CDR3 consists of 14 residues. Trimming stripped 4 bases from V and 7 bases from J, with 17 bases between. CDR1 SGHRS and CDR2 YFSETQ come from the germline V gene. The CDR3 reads CASSGEGRNGEAFF. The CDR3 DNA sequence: TGCGCCAGCAGCGGGGAGGGGCGAAACGGTGAAGCTTTCTTT.

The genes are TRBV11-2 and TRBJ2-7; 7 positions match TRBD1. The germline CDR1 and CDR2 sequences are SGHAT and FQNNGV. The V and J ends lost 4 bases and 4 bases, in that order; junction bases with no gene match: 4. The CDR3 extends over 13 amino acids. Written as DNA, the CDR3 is TGTGCCAGCAGCTCCGACAGGGATTACGAGCAGTACTTC. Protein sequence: CASSSDRDYEQYF.

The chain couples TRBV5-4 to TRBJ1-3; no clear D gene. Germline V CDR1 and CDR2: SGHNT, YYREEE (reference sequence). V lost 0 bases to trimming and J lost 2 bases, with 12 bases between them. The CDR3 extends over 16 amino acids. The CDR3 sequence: CASSLGGRRTGNTIYF. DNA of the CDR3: TGTGCCAGCAGCTTGGGCGGGAGGCGAACTGGAAACACCATATATTTT.

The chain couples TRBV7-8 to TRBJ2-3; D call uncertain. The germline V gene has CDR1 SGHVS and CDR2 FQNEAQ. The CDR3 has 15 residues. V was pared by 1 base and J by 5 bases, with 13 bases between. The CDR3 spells CASSLGWVGEDTQYF. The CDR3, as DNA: TGTGCCAGCAGCTTAGGGTGGGTTGGCGAAGATACGCAGTATTTT.

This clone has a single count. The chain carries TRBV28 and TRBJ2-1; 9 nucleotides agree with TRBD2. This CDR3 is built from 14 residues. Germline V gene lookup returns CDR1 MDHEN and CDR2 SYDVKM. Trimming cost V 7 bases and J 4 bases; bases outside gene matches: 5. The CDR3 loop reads CASKAGGPYNEQFF. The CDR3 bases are TGTGCCAGCAAGGCGGGAGGGCCGTACAATGAGCAGTTCTTC.

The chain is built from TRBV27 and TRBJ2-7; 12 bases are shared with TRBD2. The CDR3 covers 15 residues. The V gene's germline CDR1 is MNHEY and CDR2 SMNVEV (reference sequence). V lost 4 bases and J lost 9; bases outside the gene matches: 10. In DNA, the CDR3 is TGTGCCAGCAGTTACGGGGGGACTAGCGGGCGTCTGCAGTACTTC. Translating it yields CASSYGGTSGRLQYF.

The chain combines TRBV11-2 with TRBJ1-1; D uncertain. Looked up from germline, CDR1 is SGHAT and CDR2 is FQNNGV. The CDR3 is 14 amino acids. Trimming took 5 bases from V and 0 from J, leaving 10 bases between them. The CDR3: CASSPHTMNTEAFF. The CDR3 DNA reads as TGTGCCAGCAGCCCACACACAATGAACACTGAAGCTTTCTTT.

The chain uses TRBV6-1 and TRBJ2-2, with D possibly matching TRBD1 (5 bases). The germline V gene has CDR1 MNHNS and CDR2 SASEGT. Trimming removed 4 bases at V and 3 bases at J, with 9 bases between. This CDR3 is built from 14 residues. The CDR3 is CASSGHRYTGELFF. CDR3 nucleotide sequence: TGTGCCAGCAGTGGTCACAGGTACACCGGGGAGCTGTTTTTT.